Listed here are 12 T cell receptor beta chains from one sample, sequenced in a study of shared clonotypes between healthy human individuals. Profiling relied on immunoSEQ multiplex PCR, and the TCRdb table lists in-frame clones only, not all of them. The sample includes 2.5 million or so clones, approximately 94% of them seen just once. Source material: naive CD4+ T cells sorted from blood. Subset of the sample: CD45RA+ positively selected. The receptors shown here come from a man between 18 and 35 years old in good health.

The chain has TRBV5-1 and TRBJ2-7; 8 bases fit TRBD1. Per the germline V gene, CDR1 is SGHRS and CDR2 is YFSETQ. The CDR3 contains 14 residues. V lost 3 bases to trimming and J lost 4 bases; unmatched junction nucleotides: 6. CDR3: CASSSPDREYEQYF. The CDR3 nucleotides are TGCGCCAGCAGCTCCCCGGACAGGGAATACGAGCAGTACTTC. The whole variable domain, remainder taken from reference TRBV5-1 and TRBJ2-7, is KAGVTQTPRYLIKTRGQQVTLSCSPISGHRSVSWYQQTPGQGLQFLFEYFSETQRNKGNFPGRFSGRQFSNSRSEMNVSTLELGDSALYLCASSSPDREYEQYFGPGTRLTVT.

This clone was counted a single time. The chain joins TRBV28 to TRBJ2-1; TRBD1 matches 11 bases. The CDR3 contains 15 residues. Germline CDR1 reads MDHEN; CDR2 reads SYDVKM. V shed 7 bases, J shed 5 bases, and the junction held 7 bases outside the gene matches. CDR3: CASTLGQGAHNEQFF. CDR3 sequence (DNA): TGTGCCAGCACCCTCGGACAGGGGGCACACAATGAGCAGTTCTTC.

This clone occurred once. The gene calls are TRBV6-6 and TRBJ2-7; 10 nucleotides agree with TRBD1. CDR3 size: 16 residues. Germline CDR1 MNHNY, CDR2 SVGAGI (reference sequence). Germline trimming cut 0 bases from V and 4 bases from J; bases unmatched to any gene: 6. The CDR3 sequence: CASSYSSDRGSYEQYF. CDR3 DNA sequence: TGTGCCAGCAGTTACTCATCGGACAGGGGGTCGTACGAGCAGTACTTC.

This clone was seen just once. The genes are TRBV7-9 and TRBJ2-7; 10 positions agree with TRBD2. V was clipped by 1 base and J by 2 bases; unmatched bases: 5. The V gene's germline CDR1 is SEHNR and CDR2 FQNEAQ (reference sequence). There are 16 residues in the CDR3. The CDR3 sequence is CASSLVWTSGPYEQYF. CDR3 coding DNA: TGTGCCAGCAGCTTAGTCTGGACTAGCGGTCCCTACGAGCAGTACTTC.

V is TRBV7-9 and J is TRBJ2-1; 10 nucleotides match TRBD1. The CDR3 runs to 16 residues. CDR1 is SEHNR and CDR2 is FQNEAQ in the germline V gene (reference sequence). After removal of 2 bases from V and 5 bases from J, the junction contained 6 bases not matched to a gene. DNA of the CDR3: TGTGCCAGCAGCTTATCTCCGGGACAGGGGCACAATGAGCAGTTCTTC. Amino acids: CASSLSPGQGHNEQFF.

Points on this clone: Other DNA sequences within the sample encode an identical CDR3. CDR3 bases: TGTGCCAGCAGCGTATCTACAAGCACAGATACGCAGTATTTT. It specifies CASSVSTSTDTQYF. The V and J genes are TRBV9 and TRBJ2-3; D is uncertain. The V and J ends lost 1 base and 0 bases respectively, with 6 bases between them. This CDR3 comprises 14 residues. Germline V gene data show CDR1 as SGDLS and CDR2 as YYNGEE. The complete variable domain, with remaining parts taken from reference TRBV9 and TRBJ2-3, reads DSGVTQTPKHLITATGQRVTLRCSPRSGDLSVYWYQQSLDQGLQFLIQYYNGEERAKGNILERFSAQQFPDLHSELNLSSLELGDSALYFCASSVSTSTDTQYFGPGTRLTVL.

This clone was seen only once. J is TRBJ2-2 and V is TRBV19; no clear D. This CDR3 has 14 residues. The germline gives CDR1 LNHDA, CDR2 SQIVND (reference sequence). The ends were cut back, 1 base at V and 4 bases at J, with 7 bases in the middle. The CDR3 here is CASSIVGSTGELFF. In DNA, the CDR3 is TGTGCCAGTAGTATAGTGGGCAGCACCGGGGAGCTGTTTTTT.

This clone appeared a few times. The CDR3 DNA sequence: TGTGCCTGGAAACAGCCCGGGCAGGGAAATCAGCCCCAGCATTTT. Its protein is CAWKQPGQGNQPQHF. This chain joins TRBV30 and TRBJ1-5; TRBD1 might be the D (5 bases). Trimming stripped 4 bases from V and 4 bases from J, with 17 bases between. Germline assignment: CDR1 GTSNPN and CDR2 SVGIG (reference sequence). The CDR3 extends over 15 amino acids.

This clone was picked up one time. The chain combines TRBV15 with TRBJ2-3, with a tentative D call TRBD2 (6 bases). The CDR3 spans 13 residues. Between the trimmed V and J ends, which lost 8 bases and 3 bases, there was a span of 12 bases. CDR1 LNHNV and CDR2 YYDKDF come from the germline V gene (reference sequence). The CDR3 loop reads CATRDSGTDTQYF. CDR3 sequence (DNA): TGTGCCACCCGGGACTCGGGGACAGATACGCAGTATTTT.

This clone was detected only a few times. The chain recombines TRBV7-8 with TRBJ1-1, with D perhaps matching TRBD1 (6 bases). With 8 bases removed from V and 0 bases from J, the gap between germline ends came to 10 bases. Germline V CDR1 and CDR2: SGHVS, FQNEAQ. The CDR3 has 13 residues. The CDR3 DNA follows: TGTGCCAGCTACGACAGGATGAACACTGAAGCTTTCTTT. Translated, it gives CASYDRMNTEAFF.

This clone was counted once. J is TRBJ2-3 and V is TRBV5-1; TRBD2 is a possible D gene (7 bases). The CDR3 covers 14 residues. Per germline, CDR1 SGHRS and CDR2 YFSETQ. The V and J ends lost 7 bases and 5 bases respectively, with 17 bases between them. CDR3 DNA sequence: TGCGCCAGCGAATATGGGGGGGCCTTAGATACGCAGTATTTT. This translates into CASEYGGALDTQYF.

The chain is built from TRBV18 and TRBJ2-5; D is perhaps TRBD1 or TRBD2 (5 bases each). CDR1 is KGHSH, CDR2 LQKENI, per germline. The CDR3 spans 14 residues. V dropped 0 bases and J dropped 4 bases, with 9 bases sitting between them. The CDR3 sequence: CASSPPSGTETQYF. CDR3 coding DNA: TGTGCCAGCTCACCACCATCAGGGACAGAGACCCAGTACTTC.